A selection of T cell receptor beta chains follows, all from one sample in a study of T cell changes during pregnancy in multiple sclerosis. The table came from immunoSEQ multiplex PCR; TCRdb's copy has only in-frame clones and leaves some out. The table has about 39,000 clones, 75% to 95% seen once. The source material was CD4+ T cells from peripheral blood mononuclear cells, sampled after pregnancy. The receptor source for this set is a female donor in good health, enrolled as a control in a pregnancy study. CDR3s include the opening cysteine and the closing phenylalanine or tryptophan. D genes are given only for firm matches. Part of the rows lack a size; the others show once, few, many or a class for expanded clones.

V gene,J gene,D gene,clone size,CDR3 protein,CDR3 DNA
TRBV19,TRBJ2-2,.,.,CASYSGDTWAGELFF,TGTGCCAGTTACTCCGGGGACACCTGGGCCGGGGAGCTGTTTTTT
TRBV19,TRBJ2-7,TRBD1,once,CASSIVLRQGYEQYF,TGTGCCAGTAGTATAGTTCTGAGACAGGGCTACGAGCAGTACTTC
TRBV2,TRBJ1-4,TRBD1,once,CASARDRDEKLFF,TGTGCCAGCGCCCGGGACAGGGATGAAAAACTGTTTTTT
TRBV6-1,TRBJ2-5,.,.,CASSEAYREETQYF,TGTGCCAGCAGTGAAGCCTACAGGGAAGAGACCCAGTACTTC
TRBV28,TRBJ2-7,.,once,CASSSNRVSSRQYF,TGTGCCAGCAGTTCTAACAGGGTTTCGTCTCGGCAGTACTTC
TRBV10-2,TRBJ2-7,.,.,CASSESGRTYEQYF,TGCGCCAGCAGTGAGTCTGGCCGAACCTACGAGCAGTACTTC
TRBV10-3,TRBJ2-7,TRBD1,.,CAISEGQGRGEQYF,TGTGCCATCAGTGAGGGACAGGGTAGAGGGGAGCAGTACTTC
TRBV5-8,TRBJ1-4,.,.,CASSAPTVPNEKLFF,TGTGCCAGCAGCGCCCCGACAGTTCCTAATGAAAAACTGTTTTTT
TRBV19,TRBJ2-7,TRBD1,.,CASSLPGQGFYEQYF,TGTGCCAGTAGTCTACCTGGACAGGGTTTCTACGAGCAGTACTTC
TRBV5-1,TRBJ1-1,.,.,CASSLVGTPHTEAFF,TGCGCCAGCAGCTTGGTTGGGACACCTCACACTGAAGCTTTCTTT
TRBV5-1,TRBJ2-7,TRBD2,.,CASGPAGVNEQYF,TGCGCCAGCGGGCCAGCGGGGGTCAACGAGCAGTACTTC
TRBV28,TRBJ1-3,.,.,CASSFLPRSGNTIYF,TGTGCCAGCAGTTTCCTCCCGAGATCTGGAAACACCATATATTTT
TRBV30,TRBJ2-2,.,.,CAWIDYPTGELFF,TGTGCCTGGATAGACTACCCCACCGGGGAGCTGTTTTTT
TRBV28,TRBJ1-1,.,.,CASSRRSWAGNTEAFF,TGTGCCAGCAGTCGCCGGTCTTGGGCAGGGAACACTGAAGCTTTCTTT
TRBV10-3,TRBJ1-1,.,.,CATRQPMNTEAFF,TGTGCCACCCGACAGCCGATGAACACTGAAGCTTTCTTT
TRBV4-3,TRBJ2-7,.,.,CASSHPGADEQYF,TGCGCCAGCAGCCATCCAGGGGCGGACGAGCAGTACTTC
TRBV7-9,TRBJ1-2,TRBD1,.,CASSRQTGQGYGYTF,TGTGCCAGCAGCAGGCAGACGGGACAGGGTTATGGCTACACCTTC
TRBV4-3,TRBJ2-1,.,.,CASSQDRLANNEQFF,TGCGCCAGCAGCCAAGATAGGCTAGCGAACAATGAGCAGTTCTTC
TRBV29-1,TRBJ1-1,.,medium-sized,CSGGQSMNTEAFF,TGCAGCGGAGGACAGAGTATGAACACTGAAGCTTTCTTT
TRBV19,TRBJ2-7,.,.,CASSIPSSGSSYEQYF,TGTGCCAGTAGTATCCCCTCATCAGGCAGCTCCTACGAGCAGTACTTC
TRBV2,TRBJ1-3,.,.,CASREIDSGNTIYF,TGTGCCAGCCGAGAGATTGACTCTGGAAACACCATATATTTT
TRBV6-5,TRBJ1-4,TRBD1,.,CASSQTGEGEKLFF,TGTGCCAGCAGCCAGACAGGGGAGGGAGAAAAACTGTTTTTT
TRBV7-2,TRBJ2-7,TRBD2,.,CASSLLAGREQYF,TGTGCCAGCAGCTTACTAGCGGGGAGGGAGCAGTACTTC
TRBV2,TRBJ2-3,TRBD2,.,CASRYRLAGDKGTDTQYF,TGTGCCAGCAGATACAGACTAGCGGGGGACAAGGGCACAGATACGCAGTATTTT
TRBV4-1,TRBJ2-5,.,once,CASSQDLALETQYF,TGCGCCAGCAGCCAGGACCTAGCGCTGGAGACCCAGTACTTC
TRBV11-2,TRBJ2-1,TRBD1,.,CASSPMWGQGGLGEQFF,TGTGCCAGCAGCCCTATGTGGGGACAGGGAGGGCTTGGGGAGCAGTTCTTC
TRBV21-1,TRBJ2-1,.,.,CASSKEGGRESYNEQFF,TGTGCCAGCAGCAAAGAGGGAGGGCGGGAGTCCTACAATGAGCAGTTCTTC
TRBV10-3,TRBJ2-3,TRBD1,.,CAISGDRGTSTDTQYF,TGTGCCATCAGTGGGGACAGGGGGACAAGCACAGATACGCAGTATTTT
TRBV14,TRBJ1-6,.,few,CASSQALNSPLHF,TGTGCCAGCAGCCAGGCCCTTAATTCACCCCTCCACTTT
TRBV10-3,TRBJ1-1,TRBD1,.,CAISERDRQNTEAFF,TGTGCCATCAGTGAGCGGGACAGACAGAACACTGAAGCTTTCTTT
TRBV11-2,TRBJ2-3,.,.,CASSLRPGAADTQYF,TGTGCCAGCAGCTTACGTCCTGGGGCCGCAGATACGCAGTATTTT
TRBV7-2,TRBJ2-1,TRBD2,once,CASSASGGAYNEQFF,TGTGCCAGCAGCGCTAGCGGGGGGGCCTACAATGAGCAGTTCTTC
TRBV5-1,TRBJ1-2,.,.,CASSPGEGNYGYTF,TGCGCCAGCAGCCCCGGGGAGGGTAACTATGGCTACACCTTC
TRBV5-1,TRBJ2-3,TRBD2,.,CASSPGGAGGLTDTQYF,TGCGCCAGCAGCCCCGGCGGGGCGGGGGGGCTCACAGATACGCAGTATTTT
TRBV28,TRBJ2-5,TRBD1,.,CASSRDRVSETQYF,TGTGCCAGCAGCCGGGACAGGGTTTCGGAGACCCAGTACTTC
TRBV5-1,TRBJ1-4,TRBD1,.,CASSPYPGQVNEKLFF,TGCGCCAGCAGCCCTTATCCGGGACAGGTTAATGAAAAACTGTTTTTT
TRBV5-1,TRBJ2-1,.,.,CASSLGSYNEQFF,TGCGCCAGCAGCTTGGGCAGTTACAATGAGCAGTTCTTC
TRBV29-1,TRBJ2-5,TRBD1,.,CSASTGIGETQYF,TGCAGCGCTTCGACAGGGATCGGAGAGACCCAGTACTTC
TRBV27,TRBJ2-7,.,.,CASSPGLTPYEQYF,TGTGCCAGCAGTCCGGGACTGACTCCCTACGAGCAGTACTTC
TRBV7-9,TRBJ2-5,.,.,CASSIRDYQETQYF,TGTGCCAGCAGCATCCGGGACTACCAAGAGACCCAGTACTTC
TRBV7-9,TRBJ1-1,.,.,CASSLEGGTEAFF,TGTGCCAGCAGCTTAGAGGGAGGGACTGAAGCTTTCTTT
TRBV7-9,TRBJ2-3,TRBD2,.,CASSLRREPDTQYF,TGTGCCAGCAGCTTACGGCGGGAGCCAGATACGCAGTATTTT
TRBV6-5,TRBJ2-1,TRBD2,.,CASNPRSGSDEQFF,TGTGCCAGCAACCCTCGGAGCGGGAGCGATGAGCAGTTCTTC
TRBV6-1,TRBJ1-3,.,.,CASSEAGQPGNTIYF,TGTGCCAGCAGTGAAGCGGGCCAGCCAGGAAACACCATATATTTT
TRBV7-2,TRBJ2-7,TRBD1,.,CASSLDRGPYEQYF,TGTGCCAGCAGCTTGGACAGGGGGCCGTACGAGCAGTACTTC
TRBV4-3,TRBJ2-7,TRBD1,once,CASSQGKQGAREQYF,TGCGCCAGCAGCCAAGGAAAACAGGGGGCCCGCGAGCAGTACTTC
TRBV1,TRBJ2-1,.,.,CTSSQWSRRGNEQFF,TGCACCAGCAGCCAATGGTCGAGGCGCGGCAATGAGCAGTTCTTC